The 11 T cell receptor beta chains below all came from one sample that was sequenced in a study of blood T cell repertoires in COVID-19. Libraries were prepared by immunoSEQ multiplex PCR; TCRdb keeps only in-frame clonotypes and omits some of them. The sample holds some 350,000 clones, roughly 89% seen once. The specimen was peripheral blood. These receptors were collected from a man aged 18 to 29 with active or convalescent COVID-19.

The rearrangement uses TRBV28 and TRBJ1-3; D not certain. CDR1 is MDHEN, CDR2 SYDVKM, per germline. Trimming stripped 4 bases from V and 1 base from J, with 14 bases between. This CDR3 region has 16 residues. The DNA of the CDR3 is TGTGCCAGCAGTTCTCCGGGGAGTAAGTCTGGAAACACCATATATTTT. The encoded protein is CASSSPGSKSGNTIYF. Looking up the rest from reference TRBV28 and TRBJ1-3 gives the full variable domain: DVKVTQSSRYLVKRTGEKVFLECVQDMDHENMFWYRQDPGLGLRLIYFSYDVKMKEKGDIPEGYSVSREKKERFSLILESASTNQTSMYLCASSSPGSKSGNTIYFGEGSWLTVV.

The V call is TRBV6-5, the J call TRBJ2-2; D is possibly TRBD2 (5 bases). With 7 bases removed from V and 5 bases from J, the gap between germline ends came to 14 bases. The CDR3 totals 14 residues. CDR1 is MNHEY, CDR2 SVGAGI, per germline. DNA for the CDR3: TGTGCCAGCACTCCCGCGCCGGGGACCGGGGAGCTGTTTTTT. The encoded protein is CASTPAPGTGELFF.

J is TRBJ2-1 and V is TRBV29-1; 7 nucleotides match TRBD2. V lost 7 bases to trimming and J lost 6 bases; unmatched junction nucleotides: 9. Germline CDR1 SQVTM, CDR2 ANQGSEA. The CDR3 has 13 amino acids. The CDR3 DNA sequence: TGCAGCGCCGGACTAGTTTCCCGCAATGAGCAGTTCTTC. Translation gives CSAGLVSRNEQFF.

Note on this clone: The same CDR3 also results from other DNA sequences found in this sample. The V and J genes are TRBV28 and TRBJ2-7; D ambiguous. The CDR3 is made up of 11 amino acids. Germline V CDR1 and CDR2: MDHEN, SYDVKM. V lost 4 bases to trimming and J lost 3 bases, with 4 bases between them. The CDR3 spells CASSSGYEQYF. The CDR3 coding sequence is TGTGCCAGCAGTTCGGGCTACGAGCAGTACTTC.

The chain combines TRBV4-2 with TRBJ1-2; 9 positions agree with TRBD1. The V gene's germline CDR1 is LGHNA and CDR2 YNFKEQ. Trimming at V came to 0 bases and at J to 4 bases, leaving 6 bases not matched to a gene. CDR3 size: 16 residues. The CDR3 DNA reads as TGTGCCAGCAGCCAAGATCAACAGGGGGCGGTCTATGGCTACACCTTC. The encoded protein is CASSQDQQGAVYGYTF.

As DNA, the CDR3 is TGTGCCAGCAGCCGAACGGGACAGTTTGGCTACACCTTC. The encoded protein is CASSRTGQFGYTF. The V and J genes are TRBV6-5 and TRBJ1-2, with 7 bases matching TRBD1. The CDR3 totals 13 residues. V shed 6 bases, J shed 7 bases, and the junction held 8 bases outside the gene matches. Germline CDR1 MNHEY, CDR2 SVGAGI.

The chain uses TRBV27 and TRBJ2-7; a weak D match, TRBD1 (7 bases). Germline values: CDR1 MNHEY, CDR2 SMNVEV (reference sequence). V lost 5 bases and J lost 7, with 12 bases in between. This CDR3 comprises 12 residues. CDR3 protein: CASSKGAGEQYF. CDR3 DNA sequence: TGTGCCAGCAGTAAGGGGGCGGGGGAGCAGTACTTC.

DNA for the CDR3: TGTGCCAGCAGCGACCTAGCGGGAGTGACCGGGGAGCTGTTTTTT. Its protein is CASSDLAGVTGELFF. This sequence joins TRBV14 and TRBJ2-2; 10 bases map to TRBD2. The CDR3 runs 15 residues. From germline, CDR1 is SGHDN and CDR2 FVKESK. V shed 5 bases and J 5 bases; nucleotides not matched to a gene: 5.

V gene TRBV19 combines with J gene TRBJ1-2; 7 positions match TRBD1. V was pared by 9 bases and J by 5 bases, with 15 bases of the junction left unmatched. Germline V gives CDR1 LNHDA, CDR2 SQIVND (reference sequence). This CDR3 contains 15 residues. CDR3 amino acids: CASLSPGQNNYGYTF. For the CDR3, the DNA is TGTGCCAGCCTCTCCCCGGGACAGAACAATTATGGCTACACCTTC.

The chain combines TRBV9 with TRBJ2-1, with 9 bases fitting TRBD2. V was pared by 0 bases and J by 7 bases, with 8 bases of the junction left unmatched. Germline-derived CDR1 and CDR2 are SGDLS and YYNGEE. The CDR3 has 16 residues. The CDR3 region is CASSVDLGLANNEQFF. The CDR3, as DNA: TGTGCCAGCAGCGTAGACCTAGGACTAGCGAATAATGAGCAGTTCTTC.

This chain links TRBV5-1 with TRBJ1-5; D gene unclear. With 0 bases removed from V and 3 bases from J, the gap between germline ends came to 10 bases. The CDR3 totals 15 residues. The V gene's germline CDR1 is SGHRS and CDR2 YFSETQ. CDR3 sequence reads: CASSLEGRLNQPQHF. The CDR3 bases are TGCGCCAGCAGCTTGGAAGGAAGACTCAATCAGCCCCAGCATTTT.